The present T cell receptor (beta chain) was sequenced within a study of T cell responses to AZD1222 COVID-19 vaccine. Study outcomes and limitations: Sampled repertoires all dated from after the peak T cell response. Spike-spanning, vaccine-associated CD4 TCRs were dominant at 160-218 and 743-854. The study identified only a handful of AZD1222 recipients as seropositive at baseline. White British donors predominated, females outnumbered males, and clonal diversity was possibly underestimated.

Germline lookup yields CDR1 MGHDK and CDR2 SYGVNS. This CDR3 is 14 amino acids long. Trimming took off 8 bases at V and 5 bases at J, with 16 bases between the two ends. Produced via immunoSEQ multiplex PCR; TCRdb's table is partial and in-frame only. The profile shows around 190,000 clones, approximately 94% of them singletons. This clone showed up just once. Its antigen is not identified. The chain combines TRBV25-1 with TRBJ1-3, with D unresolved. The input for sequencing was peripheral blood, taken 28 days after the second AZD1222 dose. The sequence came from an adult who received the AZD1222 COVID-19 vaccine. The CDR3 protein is CASSEQLFRNTIYF. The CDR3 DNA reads TGTGCCAGCTCCGAACAGCTCTTTCGAAACACCATATATTTT. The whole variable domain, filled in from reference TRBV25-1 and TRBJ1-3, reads EADIYQTPRYLVIGTGKKITLECSQTMGHDKMYWYQQDPGMELHLIHYSYGVNSTEKGDLSSESTVSRIRTEHFPLTLESARPSHTSQYLCASSEQLFRNTIYFGEGSWLTVV.